This T cell receptor beta chain was sequenced in a study of beta chain features in type 1 diabetes. The study, taken as a whole, reports: An over-representation of cells with high TCR expression could result from cDNA sequencing. Across all four CD4+ subsets, people with type 1 diabetes showed modestly shorter TCRB CDR3s.

This clone has a handful of counts. Its antigen remains unknown. The CDR3 length is 15 residues. V was shortened by 0 bases and J by 1 base, with 11 bases between the two germline ends. The germline V gene has CDR1 SGDLS and CDR2 YYNGEE. Expressed TCRB transcripts were sequenced because the entire RNA isolate underwent reverse transcription. Here immunoSEQ multiplex PCR was the method, and the copy in TCRdb shows in-frame clones only, minus some. The table includes about 140,000 clones, roughly 10% detected once. The chain employs TRBV9 and TRBJ2-7; tentatively, D is TRBD1 (6 bases). The sequence was obtained from a middle-aged woman in good health. Sequencing input: central memory CD4+ T cells from blood. The CDR3 is CASSVAWGQSYEQYF. Written as DNA, the CDR3 is TGTGCCAGCAGCGTAGCATGGGGGCAATCCTACGAGCAGTACTTC.